The 13 T cell receptor beta chains below all came from one sample that was sequenced in a study of persistence of HIV-infected CD4 T cells. This was the immunoSEQ version 4 assay in survey mode. Some clones are missing from TCRdb's copy, which holds only in-frame ones; the method was immunoSEQ multiplex PCR. Altogether under 25,000 clones are present, approximately 74% being singletons, with the ten largest covering around 1.8%. What these receptors recognize is not known. An overlapping HIV-1 Gag peptide pool stimulated these cells at 0.95 to 1 ug/peptide/mL. CD4+ T cells upregulating both CD40 ligand and CD69 were sorted as responding cells. The input for sequencing was CD4+ T cells sorted from PBMCs after roughly 20-hour stimulation, taken from a patient who received antiretroviral therapy. These TCRs come from an adult man with HIV who was CMV-seropositive.

The chain couples TRBV7-3 to TRBJ2-5; D call uncertain. This CDR3 has 13 amino acids. V shed 8 bases and J shed 3 bases, with 13 bases lying between them. Germline V lookup: CDR1 SGHTA, CDR2 FQGTGA. This CDR3 reads CASHSWGKETQYF. The DNA for the CDR3 is TGTGCCAGCCATAGTTGGGGAAAAGAGACCCAGTACTTC.

The V and J genes are TRBV29-1 and TRBJ1-2, with D possibly being TRBD1 (6 bases). Trimming stripped 6 bases from V and 4 bases from J, with 9 bases between. This CDR3 is 11 amino acids long. Germline CDR1 and CDR2: SQVTM and ANQGSEA. CDR3 sequence reads: CSVLTGYGYTF. In DNA, the CDR3 is TGCAGCGTCCTGACAGGCTATGGCTACACCTTC.

The V call is TRBV28, the J call TRBJ2-7; D is unclear. V was pared by 2 bases and J by 6 bases, with 5 bases between. The germline gives CDR1 MDHEN, CDR2 SYDVKM. This CDR3 has 11 amino acids. The CDR3 spells CASSLMAEQYF. CDR3 nucleotide sequence: TGTGCCAGCAGTTTAATGGCCGAGCAGTACTTC.

This clone has just a few counts. The chain joins TRBV21-1 to TRBJ1-1; the table's D call of TRBD1 was not tested on the DNA. TRBV21-1 is reported as a pseudogene. The CDR3 is made up of 17 amino acids. CDR3 amino acids: CASSLPPRTGVPLYDFF. The CDR3 nucleotides are TGTGCCAGCAGCTTACCCCCCCGGACAGGCGTCCCCCTCTATGATTTCTTT.

The V and J genes are TRBV18 and TRBJ2-7; D perhaps matches TRBD2 (7 bases). Per germline, CDR1 KGHSH and CDR2 LQKENI. With 3 bases removed from V and 5 bases from J, the gap between germline ends came to 20 bases. The CDR3 extends over 16 amino acids. The CDR3 loop is CASSPARGGQSNEQYF. The CDR3 DNA is TGTGCCAGCTCACCCGCGAGGGGGGGGCAAAGTAACGAGCAGTACTTC.

This rearrangement joins TRBV19 to TRBJ2-7, with a possible D match to TRBD1 (5 bases). The CDR3 is made up of 14 amino acids. With 3 bases removed from V and 0 bases from J, the gap between germline ends came to 9 bases. CDR1 and CDR2 from the germline V gene are LNHDA and SQIVND (reference sequence). For the CDR3, the DNA is TGTGCCAGTAGTATTGGGGCTACCTCCTACGAGCAGTACTTC. Its translation: CASSIGATSYEQYF.

The chain recombines TRBV6-1 with TRBJ2-6, with 7 bases matching TRBD2. CDR1 is MNHNS, CDR2 SASEGT, per germline. V lost 4 bases, J lost 0 bases, and 6 bases stayed unmatched. CDR3 length: 17 amino acids. The CDR3 DNA follows: TGTGCCAGCAGTGCGTTGGGGGGGACCTCTGGGGCCAACGTCCTGACTTTC. It is translated as CASSALGGTSGANVLTF.

This chain joins TRBV19 and TRBJ1-1; maybe TRBD1 (6 bases). Trimming shortened V by 5 bases and J by 3 bases, and 10 bases separated the two germline ends. The CDR3 has 13 residues. Germline CDR1 reads LNHDA; CDR2 reads SQIVND (reference sequence). The CDR3 is CASSLHRDTEAFF. Written as DNA, the CDR3 is TGTGCCAGTAGTCTGCACAGGGACACTGAAGCTTTCTTT.

The chain is built from TRBV12-5 and TRBJ1-1, with D hard to call. CDR3 length equals 14 residues. V shed 4 bases and J shed 3 bases, with 12 bases lying between them. Germline V gene lookup returns CDR1 LGHNT and CDR2 FRNRAP. The DNA for the CDR3 is TGTGCTAGTGGTTCATTGGGCGCGGACACTGAAGCTTTCTTT. Translated: CASGSLGADTEAFF.

The chain employs TRBV7-8 and TRBJ2-3, with a weak D call TRBD2 (6 bases). Deletions cut 5 bases from V and 5 bases from J, with 8 bases between. The CDR3 spans 12 residues. Germline V lookup: CDR1 SGHVS, CDR2 FQNEAQ. CDR3 DNA: TGTGCCAGCAGCCGAGCGGGAGATACGCAGTATTTT. Its protein product is CASSRAGDTQYF.

This clone was seen a single time. The V call is TRBV6-5, the J call TRBJ2-2; 12 positions match TRBD1. Germline V gives CDR1 MNHEY, CDR2 SVGAGI. Unmatched junction bases numbered 4, after V lost 5 bases and J lost 6 bases. The CDR3 totals 15 residues. The CDR3 bases are TGTGCCAGCAGTATAGGGGACAGGGGGCCCGGGGAGCTGTTTTTT. Translation: CASSIGDRGPGELFF.

The chain joins TRBV6-1 to TRBJ1-2, with a possible D match to TRBD1 (5 bases). V lost 3 bases to trimming and J lost 7 bases, with 18 bases between them. The length of the CDR3 is 15 residues. Germline V gene sequence: CDR1 MNHNS, CDR2 SASEGT. The CDR3 DNA reads TGTGCCAGCAGTGAGGGGCAGGGTTACCCTGGTGGCTACACCTTC. Its protein is CASSEGQGYPGGYTF.

The chain uses TRBV6-1 and TRBJ2-3; TRBD2 is a possible D gene (5 bases). There are 11 residues in the CDR3. Germline CDR1 and CDR2: MNHNS and SASEGT. Between the trimmed V and J ends, which lost 3 bases and 10 bases, there was a span of 8 bases. The CDR3 here is CASSDSAAQYF. In nucleotides, the CDR3 is TGTGCCAGCAGTGATAGCGCCGCGCAGTATTTT.